The entry below gives a single T cell receptor beta chain sequence along with its context. J lost 5 bases, V lost 0 bases, and 12 bases had no gene match. Germline CDR1 is SGHVS and CDR2 is FNYEAQ. The CDR3 is made up of 18 amino acids. The data stem from a study of fetal regulatory T cell absence and autoimmunity. Only in-frame clones appear in the TCRdb table, and some are missing; sequencing was by immunoSEQ multiplex PCR. The sample shows around 45,000 clones, about four fifths of them seen only once. Sequenced: cord blood. The TCR originated in a newborn boy with IPEX syndrome. The genes are TRBV7-6 and TRBJ2-5; 10 bases are shared with TRBD2. Here the CDR3 DNA reads TGTGCCAGCAGCTTAGCGGGAAAAGCGGGAGGGCGAGGGGAGACCCAGTACTTC. Amino acids: CASSLAGKAGGRGETQYF.